Presented here are 23 T cell receptor beta chains from one specimen sequenced in a study of blood T cell repertoires in COVID-19. Profiled with immunoSEQ multiplex PCR; TCRdb holds only in-frame clones, not every one. The sample contains more than 150,000 clones, 75% to 85% of which appear only once. Sequencing was carried out using peripheral blood. The receptors shown here come from a woman of 80 years or more with COVID-19, enrolled during active disease.

The rearrangement uses TRBV7-2 and TRBJ2-5; D possibly corresponds to TRBD2 (7 bases). Trimming removed 2 bases at V and 3 bases at J, with 13 bases between. The germline CDR1 and CDR2 sequences are SGHTA and FQGNSA. The CDR3 spans 15 residues. CDR3 bases: TGTGCCAGCAGCTTACGGAGGGGGGGCGAAGAGACCCAGTACTTC. This encodes CASSLRRGGEETQYF. The full variable domain, in which reference TRBV7-2 and TRBJ2-5 provide the parts outside the CDR3, is GAGVSQSPSNKVTEKGKDVELRCDPISGHTALYWYRQSLGQGLEFLIYFQGNSAPDKSGLPSDRFSAERTGGSVSTLTIQRTQQEDSAVYLCASSLRRGGEETQYFGPGTRLLVL.

The chain employs TRBV5-1 and TRBJ2-7, with 9 bases lining up with TRBD1. V lost 4 bases, J lost 5 bases, and 13 bases stayed unmatched. The CDR3 is made up of 16 amino acids. The germline V gene has CDR1 SGHRS and CDR2 YFSETQ. Written as DNA, the CDR3 is TGCGCCAGCAGCCCACCATTGGACAGGGGAGTCCACGAGCAGTACTTC. Encoded protein: CASSPPLDRGVHEQYF.

This clone has only a few counts. The chain uses TRBV5-4 and TRBJ1-6; D is possibly TRBD1 (6 bases). The CDR3 length is 14 residues. Germline V gene lookup returns CDR1 SGHNT and CDR2 YYREEE (reference sequence). Trimming took 4 bases from V and 8 from J, leaving 13 bases between them. The CDR3 nucleotides are TGTGCCAGCAGCGCAGGACAGCCCGATTCACCCCTCCACTTT. Protein sequence: CASSAGQPDSPLHF.

This clone was observed a handful of times. The chain is built from TRBV18 and TRBJ1-6, with 7 bases that match TRBD1. Germline loops: CDR1 KGHSH, CDR2 LQKENI. The V gene end was trimmed by 6 bases and the J gene end by 0 bases; junction bases not matched to a gene: 11. This CDR3 region has 18 residues. Written as DNA, the CDR3 is TGTGCCAGCTCGAATACGGGACAGCGGAGCTCCTATAATTCACCCCTCCACTTT. Its translation: CASSNTGQRSSYNSPLHF.

The CDR3 DNA is TGTGCCAGTAGTATGACGAGGCGGTACATGAATGAGCAGTTCTTC. Its protein product is CASSMTRRYMNEQFF. The chain combines TRBV19 with TRBJ2-1; D uncertain. The V end was cut by 3 bases, the J end by 7 bases, with 16 bases between. Germline V gives CDR1 LNHDA, CDR2 SQIVND (reference sequence). The CDR3 length is 15 residues.

The rearrangement links TRBV28 to TRBJ1-3; 7 bases are shared with TRBD1. Germline lookup yields CDR1 MDHEN and CDR2 SYDVKM. The CDR3 length is 13 residues. The V and J ends lost 2 bases and 8 bases, in that order; junction bases with no gene match: 3. CDR3 amino acids: CASSLDRVDTIYF. The CDR3 DNA follows: TGTGCCAGCAGTTTAGACAGGGTAGACACCATATATTTT.

The chain joins TRBV19 to TRBJ2-5; D ambiguous. V was clipped by 1 base and J by 2 bases, with 8 bases between them. The germline V gene has CDR1 LNHDA and CDR2 SQIVND (reference sequence). This CDR3 has 14 residues. CDR3 DNA sequence: TGTGCCAGTAGTATAGGTGGAGTTCAAGAGACCCAGTACTTC. Encoded protein: CASSIGGVQETQYF. The whole variable domain, filled in from reference TRBV19 and TRBJ2-5, reads DGGITQSPKYLFRKEGQNVTLSCEQNLNHDAMYWYRQDPGQGLRLIYYSQIVNDFQKGDIAEGYSVSREKKESFPLTVTSAQKNPTAFYLCASSIGGVQETQYFGPGTRLLVL.

The chain links TRBV5-1 to TRBJ2-7, with TRBD1 matching over 12 bases. Germline lookup yields CDR1 SGHRS and CDR2 YFSETQ. The CDR3 covers 17 residues. J lost 2 bases, V lost 2 bases, and 8 bases had no gene match. The chain's CDR3 is CASSLSPGTGGTYEQYF. The CDR3 region has the DNA TGCGCCAGCAGCTTAAGCCCCGGGACAGGGGGCACCTACGAGCAGTACTTC.

The chain combines TRBV7-2 with TRBJ1-2; 10 bases match TRBD1. The CDR3 spans 14 residues. Germline CDR1 and CDR2: SGHTA and FQGNSA. Trimming took 3 bases from V and 2 from J; bases not matched to a gene: 0. CDR3 amino acids: CASSLTGGNYGYTF. The CDR3 DNA sequence: TGTGCCAGCAGCTTGACAGGGGGCAACTATGGCTACACCTTC.

The V gene is TRBV9, the J gene TRBJ2-3, with 7 bases aligning to TRBD2. V was clipped by 2 bases and J by 1 base; unmatched bases: 4. The CDR3 consists of 15 residues. Germline V gene sequence: CDR1 SGDLS, CDR2 YYNGEE. CDR3 coding DNA: TGTGCCAGCAGCGTTGGCGGGGGACGCACAGATACGCAGTATTTT. Translated: CASSVGGGRTDTQYF.

The chain has TRBV3-1 (or the pseudogene TRBV3-2) and TRBJ2-1; D is perhaps TRBD1 (5 bases). This CDR3 is 15 amino acids long. Trimming shortened V by 0 bases and J by 8 bases, and 14 bases separated the two germline ends. Germline V lookup: CDR1 LGHDT, CDR2 YNNKEL (reference sequence). CDR3 residues: CASSQDASGSHEQFF. CDR3 bases: TGTGCCAGCAGCCAAGATGCCTCAGGGTCCCATGAGCAGTTCTTC.

The chain combines TRBV9 with TRBJ2-3, with D possibly TRBD2 on 7 matching bases. V shed 1 base and J shed 2 bases, with 14 bases lying between them. Germline V lookup: CDR1 SGDLS, CDR2 YYNGEE. The CDR3 loop spans 16 amino acids. The CDR3 loop is CASSVLGGGHTDTQYF. The CDR3, as DNA: TGTGCCAGCAGCGTACTTGGCGGGGGCCACACAGATACGCAGTATTTT.

The chain links TRBV7-6 to TRBJ1-1; 7 positions match TRBD1. This CDR3 comprises 13 residues. Per the germline V gene, CDR1 is SGHVS and CDR2 is FNYEAQ. V was clipped by 2 bases and J by 3 bases; unmatched bases: 0. Here the CDR3 reads CASSLRGHTEAFF. As DNA, the CDR3 is TGTGCCAGCAGCTTAAGGGGGCACACTGAAGCTTTCTTT.

This clone was recorded a few times. CDR3 bases: TGTGCCAGCAGTTTATTGGGAAACACAGGGGGGTGGGCTTCACCCCTCCACTTT. Its protein is CASSLLGNTGGWASPLHF. The chain has TRBV27 and TRBJ1-6; 8 bases map to TRBD1. Germline trimming cut 1 base from V and 9 bases from J; bases unmatched to any gene: 14. Germline V gene sequence: CDR1 MNHEY, CDR2 SMNVEV (reference sequence). This CDR3 is built from 18 residues.

The chain combines TRBV5-1 with TRBJ2-2, with 10 bases identical to TRBD1. The CDR3 spans 20 residues. Germline values: CDR1 SGHRS, CDR2 YFSETQ. The ends lost 2 bases at V and 0 bases at J; junction bases unmatched: 13. The CDR3 DNA reads as TGCGCCAGCAGCTTACCCCGGGACAGGGGATTTAAACCGAACACCGGGGAGCTGTTTTTT. It encodes CASSLPRDRGFKPNTGELFF.

The V call is TRBV5-1, the J call TRBJ2-7, with a tentative D call TRBD2 (6 bases). Germline-derived CDR1 and CDR2 are SGHRS and YFSETQ. The CDR3 sequence is 13 residues long. The V gene lost 2 bases and the J gene lost 2 bases, with 8 bases spanning the gap. CDR3 sequence reads: CASSFRGTYEQYF. DNA for the CDR3: TGCGCCAGCAGCTTTCGGGGGACCTACGAGCAGTACTTC.

This chain joins TRBV27 and TRBJ1-6, with 10 positions matching TRBD1. V gave up 0 bases and J gave up 6 bases; unmatched junction bases: 5. CDR1 and CDR2 from the germline V gene are MNHEY and SMNVEV (reference sequence). CDR3 length: 17 amino acids. The CDR3 is CASSLSYGTGANSPLHF. The CDR3 region has the DNA TGTGCCAGCAGTTTATCGTACGGGACAGGGGCTAATTCACCCCTCCACTTT.

In its sample, this clone was seen once. The CDR3 sequence: CAISEMGGLSNQPQHF. In DNA, the CDR3 is TGTGCCATCAGTGAGATGGGAGGCCTTAGCAATCAGCCCCAGCATTTT. The chain joins TRBV10-3 to TRBJ1-5; no reliable D call. The V and J ends lost 2 bases and 0 bases respectively, with 11 bases between them. Germline V gene data show CDR1 as ENHRY and CDR2 as SYGVKD. The CDR3 length is 16 residues.

The chain recombines TRBV24-1 with TRBJ2-1; tentative D call: TRBD2 (6 bases). Trimming pared 5 bases from V and 5 bases from J, leaving 15 bases between. Germline loops: CDR1 KGHDR, CDR2 SFDVKD. CDR3 length equals 15 residues. CDR3 in amino acids: CATSGSPGLNNEQFF. DNA for the CDR3: TGTGCCACCAGTGGCTCACCGGGACTCAACAATGAGCAGTTCTTC.

This chain connects TRBV6-5 to TRBJ2-7; 7 positions agree with TRBD2. The V segment lost 6 bases and the J segment 2 bases; nucleotides outside the gene matches: 7. Looked up from germline, CDR1 is MNHEY and CDR2 is SVGAGI. CDR3 length: 14 residues. CDR3 DNA: TGTGCCAGCAGCCCACTAGCGCATACCTACGAGCAGTACTTC. Its protein is CASSPLAHTYEQYF.

The chain employs TRBV6-2 or TRBV6-3 and TRBJ1-2, with D possibly TRBD1 on 6 matching bases. The CDR3 extends over 13 amino acids. Trimming shortened V by 1 base and J by 5 bases, and 8 bases separated the two germline ends. Germline V gene data show CDR1 as MNHEY and CDR2 as SVGEGT. The CDR3 region is CASSYWGPYGYTF. CDR3 sequence (DNA): TGTGCCAGCAGTTACTGGGGGCCTTATGGCTACACCTTC.

This chain uses TRBV6-5 with TRBJ1-5; 9 nucleotides match TRBD1. Germline lookup yields CDR1 MNHEY and CDR2 SVGAGI. This CDR3 is built from 15 residues. J lost 5 bases, V lost 6 bases, and 8 bases had no gene match. CDR3 nucleotide sequence: TGTGCCAGCAGACCCTGGGACAGGGCCGATCAGCCCCAGCATTTT. It specifies CASRPWDRADQPQHF.

The gene calls are TRBV29-1 and TRBJ1-3; no clear D gene. CDR1 SQVTM and CDR2 ANQGSEA come from the germline V gene. V was trimmed by 7 bases and J by 0 bases, leaving 7 bases between them. There are 12 residues in the CDR3. DNA of the CDR3: TGCAGCGCAGACACCTCTGGAAACACCATATATTTT. Translated, it gives CSADTSGNTIYF.